Below, one TCR beta chain is given with its context. Its antigen is not yet known. No base-level quality is on record; no much larger clone is a single base apart. The sample is drawn from a study of blood T cell repertoires in COVID-19 (dated by TCRdb to 2020 to 2022). With respect to the entire study: Samples covering the acute and convalescent phases of COVID-19 were provided by collaborators in the United States, Italy and Spain. The repertoires were released in a freely available public database meant as a resource for research on the immune response to SARS-CoV-2. Sample metadata almost always included a de-identified subject ID, COVID-19 status, age in years and sex. The prospective study material was composed of cDNA or gDNA derived from T cells, B-cell-depleted T cells, or PBMCs. Samples were obtained from the ongoing ImmuneRACE study (first 160 participants) and from about 1,300 subjects provided by 6 global collaborators. Subjects who had been exposed to COVID-19, were actively infected with it, or had recovered from it provided the deeply sampled blood TCRbeta repertoires that made up the dataset. Where HLA class I and class II types were available, the types were taken from metadata supplied by the sample provider, not from assay-based typing.

TCRbeta CDR3 regions were amplified from genomic DNA by means of the immunoSEQ Assay, a bias-controlled multiplex PCR. In the paper's pipeline: Nucleated cell counts per sample were estimated from amplification of reference gene primers within the assay. To quantify the absolute abundance of each unique TCRbeta CDR3 rearrangement, sequence reads were collapsed and filtered. For each sample, productive Simpson clonality was calculated by taking the square root of Simpson's diversity index across productive rearrangements. TCRdb retrieved this table from immuneACCESS and kept in-frame rearrangements only. Not all clones are present; in checked studies, unresolved V genes account for under half, and no reason is known for the remainder. That table supplies the V and J calls and clone size; D and trimming were determined from the DNA. In all, the sample holds 150,000 to 160,000 clones, and roughly 80% of those were seen once. 29% of the sample belongs to the ten largest clones.

Collaborating institutions collected whole blood in K2EDTA tubes following their own protocols. For TCRbeta analysis, collaborators shipped samples in one of three forms: frozen whole blood, isolated PBMCs, or DNA extracted from either of those sample types. The investigation overall reported the following: The quantity of clinical and demographic metadata differed by source and by participant and was supplied without curation.

The source material was peripheral blood. This TCR came from a woman aged 55-69 years with acute or convalescent COVID-19.

The sequence in DNA is TGTGCCAGCAGTGGAATCGGACAGGGGGACACCGGGGAGCTGTTTTTT. Its protein product is CASSGIGQGDTGELFF. The V and J segments used are TRBV28 and TRBJ2-2; a stretch of 10 junction bases matches TRBD1. CDR1 MDHEN and CDR2 SYDVKM were looked up in the germline V gene. Including the terminal cysteine and phenylalanine, the CDR3 comprises 16 residues. The read is trimmed to its CDR3 DNA, 48 bases read in frame from base 1. V is cut back by 5 bases and J by 3 bases, with 6 bases in the junction unmatched.